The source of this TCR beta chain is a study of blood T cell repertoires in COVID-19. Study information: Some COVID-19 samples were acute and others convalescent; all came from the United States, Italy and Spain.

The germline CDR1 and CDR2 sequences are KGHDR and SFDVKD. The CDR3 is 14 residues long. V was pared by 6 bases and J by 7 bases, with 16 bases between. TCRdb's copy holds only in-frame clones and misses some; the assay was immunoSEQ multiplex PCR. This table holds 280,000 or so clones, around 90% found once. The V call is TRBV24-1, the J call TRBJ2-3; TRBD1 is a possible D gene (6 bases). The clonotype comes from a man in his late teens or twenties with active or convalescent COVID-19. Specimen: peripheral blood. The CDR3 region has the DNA TGTGCCACCAGTCCAACAGGGTCGAAAAATACGCAGTATTTT. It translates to CATSPTGSKNTQYF.